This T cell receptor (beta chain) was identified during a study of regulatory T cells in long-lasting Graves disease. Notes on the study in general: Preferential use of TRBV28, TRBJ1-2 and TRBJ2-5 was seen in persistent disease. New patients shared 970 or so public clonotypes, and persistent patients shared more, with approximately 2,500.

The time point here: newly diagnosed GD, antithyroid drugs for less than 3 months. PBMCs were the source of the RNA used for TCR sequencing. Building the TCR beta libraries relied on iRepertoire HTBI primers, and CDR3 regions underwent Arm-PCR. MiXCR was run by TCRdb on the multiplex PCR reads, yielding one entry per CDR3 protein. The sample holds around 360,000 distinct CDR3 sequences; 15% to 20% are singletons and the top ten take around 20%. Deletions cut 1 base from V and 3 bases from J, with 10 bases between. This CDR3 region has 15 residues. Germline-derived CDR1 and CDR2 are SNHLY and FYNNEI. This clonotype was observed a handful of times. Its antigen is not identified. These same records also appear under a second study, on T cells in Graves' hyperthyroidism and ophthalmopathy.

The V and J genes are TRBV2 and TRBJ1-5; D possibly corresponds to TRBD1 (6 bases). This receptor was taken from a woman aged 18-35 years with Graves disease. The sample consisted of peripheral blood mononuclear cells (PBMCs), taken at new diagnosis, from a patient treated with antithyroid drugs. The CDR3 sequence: CASSEVGTLNQPQHF. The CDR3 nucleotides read TGTGCCAGCAGTGAAGTCGGGACACTCAATCAGCCCCAGCATTTT.